The 11 T cell receptor beta chains presented below share a single source sample, sequenced in a study of blood T cell repertoires in COVID-19. Sequencing used immunoSEQ multiplex PCR; TCRdb keeps in-frame clones, though not all of them. The repertoire holds 50,000 or so clones, with about 85% as singletons. Sequencing was carried out using peripheral blood. These receptors originate from a man in his forties or fifties with acute or convalescent COVID-19.

The V call is TRBV2, the J call TRBJ2-7; D is perhaps TRBD1 (6 bases). CDR1 SNHLY and CDR2 FYNNEI come from the germline V gene. CDR3 length equals 14 residues. The V and J ends lost 4 bases and 0 bases respectively, with 10 bases between them. CDR3 coding DNA: TGTGCCAGCAGTGGGACAGCGAGCTCCTACGAGCAGTACTTC. Translation gives CASSGTASSYEQYF.

The V gene is TRBV5-1, the J gene TRBJ1-2, with 8 bases lining up with TRBD1. Germline CDR1 and CDR2: SGHRS and YFSETQ. The J segment lost 2 bases and the V segment lost 7 bases, leaving 7 bases of the junction unmatched. There are 14 residues in the CDR3. The CDR3 here is CASGPGQANYGYTF. The CDR3 bases are TGCGCCAGCGGACCGGGACAGGCGAACTATGGCTACACCTTC.

Concerning this clone itself: Distinct nucleotide sequences in the sample also encode this CDR3. This CDR3 reads CASSLGRSTDTQYF. The CDR3 DNA reads as TGTGCCAGCAGCTTAGGGCGGAGCACAGATACGCAGTATTTT. V is TRBV11-3 and J is TRBJ2-3; D call uncertain. CDR3 length: 14 amino acids. V was shortened by 1 base and J by 0 bases, with 5 bases between the two germline ends. Germline loops: CDR1 SGHNT, CDR2 YENEEA.

The chain links TRBV2 to TRBJ1-6; 10 nucleotides align to TRBD1. Germline CDR1 and CDR2: SNHLY and FYNNEI. This CDR3 region has 16 residues. V lost 6 bases to trimming and J lost 0 bases; unmatched junction nucleotides: 2. CDR3 sequence reads: CASSRTGGSYNSPLHF. The DNA of the CDR3 is TGTGCCAGCAGCAGGACAGGGGGCTCCTATAATTCACCCCTCCACTTT.

This clone has just one count. The genes are TRBV5-1 and TRBJ2-2; possible D gene TRBD2, 6 bases. This CDR3 has 16 residues. With 2 bases removed from V and 9 bases from J, the gap between germline ends came to 20 bases. Germline V lookup: CDR1 SGHRS, CDR2 YFSETQ. CDR3 region: CASSFTSGFASRELFF. The CDR3 nucleotides read TGCGCCAGCAGCTTTACGAGCGGGTTCGCCAGCCGGGAGCTGTTTTTT. Based on the CDR3 plus reference TRBV5-1 and TRBJ2-2, the full variable domain is KAGVTQTPRYLIKTRGQQVTLSCSPISGHRSVSWYQQTPGQGLQFLFEYFSETQRNKGNFPGRFSGRQFSNSRSEMNVSTLELGDSALYLCASSFTSGFASRELFFGEGSRLTVL.

This chain joins TRBV3-1 (or the pseudogene TRBV3-2) and TRBJ2-2; D unclear. The CDR3 consists of 12 residues. V lost 9 bases and J 8 bases, leaving 13 bases between the germline ends. Germline values: CDR1 LGHDT, CDR2 YNNKEL (reference sequence). CDR3 bases: TGTGCCAGTTCCCTCCGGTTTGGGGAGCTGTTTTTT. It specifies CASSLRFGELFF.

The J gene is TRBJ1-6, the V gene TRBV7-6; perhaps TRBD1 as D (6 bases). The CDR3 contains 15 residues. Germline V gene sequence: CDR1 SGHVS, CDR2 FNYEAQ. V was shortened by 5 bases and J by 7 bases, with 15 bases between the two germline ends. In DNA form, the CDR3 reads TGTGCCAGCAGCATGCTGGACAGCTTAAATTCACCCCTCCACTTT. Encoded protein: CASSMLDSLNSPLHF.

The chain carries TRBV13 and TRBJ1-2; no reliable D call. From germline, CDR1 is PRHDT and CDR2 FYEKMQ (reference sequence). Trimming pared 0 bases from V and 4 bases from J, leaving 6 bases between. This CDR3 has 13 residues. The CDR3 loop is CASSLGAGYGYTF. The CDR3, as DNA: TGTGCCAGCAGCTTAGGGGCGGGCTATGGCTACACCTTC.

DNA for the CDR3: TGTGCCAGCAGGTCCCGACTGGACACTGAAGCTTTCTTT. It codes for CASRSRLDTEAFF. This sequence joins TRBV12-3 or TRBV12-4 and TRBJ1-1; D remains ambiguous. This CDR3 comprises 13 residues. V was pared by 6 bases and J by 3 bases, with 11 bases between.

The V call is TRBV6-5, the J call TRBJ2-5; tentative D call: TRBD1 (6 bases). The CDR3 length is 14 residues. V lost 6 bases to trimming and J lost 1 base, with 12 bases between them. From germline, CDR1 is MNHEY and CDR2 SVGAGI. CDR3 sequence: CASRVTGFQETQYF. DNA of the CDR3: TGTGCCAGCAGAGTGACAGGTTTCCAAGAGACCCAGTACTTC.

The chain links TRBV13 to TRBJ1-4; 8 nucleotides line up with TRBD1. The CDR3 is made up of 17 amino acids. The V segment lost 3 bases and the J segment 7 bases; nucleotides outside the gene matches: 13. The germline V gene encodes CDR1 PRHDT and CDR2 FYEKMQ (reference sequence). The CDR3 sequence is CASSLSTADREGEKLFF. In nucleotides, the CDR3 is TGTGCCAGCAGCTTGTCCACCGCGGACAGGGAGGGTGAAAAACTGTTTTTT. Complete variable domain (other parts from reference TRBV13 and TRBJ1-4): AAGVIQSPRHLIKEKRETATLKCYPIPRHDTVYWYQQGPGQDPQFLISFYEKMQSDKGSIPDRFSAQQFSDYHSELNMSSLELGDSALYFCASSLSTADREGEKLFFGSGTQLSVL.